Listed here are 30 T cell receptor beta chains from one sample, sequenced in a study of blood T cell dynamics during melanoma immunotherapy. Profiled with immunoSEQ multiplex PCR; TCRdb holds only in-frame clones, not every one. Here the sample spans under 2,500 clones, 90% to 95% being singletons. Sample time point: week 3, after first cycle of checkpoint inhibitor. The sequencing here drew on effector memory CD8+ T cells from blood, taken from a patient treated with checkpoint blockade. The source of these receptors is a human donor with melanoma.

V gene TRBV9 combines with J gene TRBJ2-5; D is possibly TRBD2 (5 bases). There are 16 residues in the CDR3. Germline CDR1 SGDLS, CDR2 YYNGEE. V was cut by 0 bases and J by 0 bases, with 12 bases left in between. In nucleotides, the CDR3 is TGTGCCAGCAGCGTAGACGAGCGGATGTACCAAGAGACCCAGTACTTC. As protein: CASSVDERMYQETQYF.

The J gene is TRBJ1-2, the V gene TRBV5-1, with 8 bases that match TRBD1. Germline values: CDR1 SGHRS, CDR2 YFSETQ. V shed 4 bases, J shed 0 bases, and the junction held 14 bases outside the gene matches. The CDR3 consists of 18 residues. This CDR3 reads CASSGGVFRGQANYGYTF. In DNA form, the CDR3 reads TGCGCCAGCAGCGGTGGTGTGTTCAGGGGGCAAGCTAACTATGGCTACACCTTC. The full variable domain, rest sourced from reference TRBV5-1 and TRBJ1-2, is KAGVTQTPRYLIKTRGQQVTLSCSPISGHRSVSWYQQTPGQGLQFLFEYFSETQRNKGNFPGRFSGRQFSNSRSEMNVSTLELGDSALYLCASSGGVFRGQANYGYTFGSGTRLTVV.

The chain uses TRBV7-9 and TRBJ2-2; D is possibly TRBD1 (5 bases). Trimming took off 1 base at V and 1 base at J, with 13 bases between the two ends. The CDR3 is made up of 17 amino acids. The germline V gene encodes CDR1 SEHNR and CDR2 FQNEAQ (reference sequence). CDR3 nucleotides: TGTGCCAGCAGCTTAGAGGGGCGGACGGAGAACACCGGGGAGCTGTTTTTT. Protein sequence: CASSLEGRTENTGELFF.

The chain's CDR3 is CASSLFTDTQYF. CDR3 DNA sequence: TGTGCCAGCAGCTTGTTCACAGATACGCAGTATTTT. The chain uses TRBV5-6 and TRBJ2-3; D gene uncertain. The V gene's germline CDR1 is SGHDT and CDR2 YYEEEE. Trimming stripped 1 base from V and 2 bases from J, with 2 bases between. The CDR3 totals 12 residues.

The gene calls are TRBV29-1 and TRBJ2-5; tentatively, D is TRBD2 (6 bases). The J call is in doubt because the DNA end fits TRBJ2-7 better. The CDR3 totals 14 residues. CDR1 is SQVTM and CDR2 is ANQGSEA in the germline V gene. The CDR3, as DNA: TGCAGCGTTGTCGGGTCGCGGGACCTCTACGAGCAGTACTTC. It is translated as CSVVGSRDLYEQYF.

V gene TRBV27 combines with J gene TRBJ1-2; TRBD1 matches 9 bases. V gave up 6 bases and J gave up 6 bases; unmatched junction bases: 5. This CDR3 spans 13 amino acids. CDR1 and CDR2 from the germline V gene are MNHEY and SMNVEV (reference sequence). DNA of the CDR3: TGTGCCAGCAGCGTCGGACAGGGGAATGGCTACACCTTC. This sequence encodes CASSVGQGNGYTF.

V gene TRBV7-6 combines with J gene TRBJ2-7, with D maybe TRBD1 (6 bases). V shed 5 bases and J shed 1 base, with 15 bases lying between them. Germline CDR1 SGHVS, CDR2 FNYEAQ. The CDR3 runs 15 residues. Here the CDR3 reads CASSPTGNPSYEQYF. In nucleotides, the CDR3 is TGTGCCAGCAGCCCAACAGGGAACCCTTCCTACGAGCAGTACTTC.

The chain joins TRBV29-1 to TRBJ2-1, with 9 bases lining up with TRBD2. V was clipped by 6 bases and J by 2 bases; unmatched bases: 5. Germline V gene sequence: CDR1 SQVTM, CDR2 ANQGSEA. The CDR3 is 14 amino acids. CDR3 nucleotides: TGCAGCGTCCAAGCGGGAGGTACCTACAATGAGCAGTTCTTC. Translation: CSVQAGGTYNEQFF.

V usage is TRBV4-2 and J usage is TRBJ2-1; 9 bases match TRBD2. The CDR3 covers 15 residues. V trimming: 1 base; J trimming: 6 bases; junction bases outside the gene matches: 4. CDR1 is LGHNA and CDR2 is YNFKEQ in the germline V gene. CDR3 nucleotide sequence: TGTGCCAGCAGCCAAGCGCCACTAGCGGGCAATGAGCAGTTCTTC. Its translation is CASSQAPLAGNEQFF.

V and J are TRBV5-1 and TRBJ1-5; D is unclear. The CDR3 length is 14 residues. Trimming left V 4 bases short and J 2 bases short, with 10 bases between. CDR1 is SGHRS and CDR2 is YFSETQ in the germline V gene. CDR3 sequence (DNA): TGCGCCAGCAGCAGAGACGGAGGCAATCAGCCCCAGCATTTT. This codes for CASSRDGGNQPQHF.

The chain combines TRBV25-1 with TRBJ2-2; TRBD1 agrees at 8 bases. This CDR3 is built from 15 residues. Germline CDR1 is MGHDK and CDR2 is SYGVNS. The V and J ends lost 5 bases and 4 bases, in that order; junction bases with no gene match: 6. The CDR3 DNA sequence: TGTGCCAGCAGTAGACGGACAGGGTCCACCGGGGAGCTGTTTTTT. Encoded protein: CASSRRTGSTGELFF.

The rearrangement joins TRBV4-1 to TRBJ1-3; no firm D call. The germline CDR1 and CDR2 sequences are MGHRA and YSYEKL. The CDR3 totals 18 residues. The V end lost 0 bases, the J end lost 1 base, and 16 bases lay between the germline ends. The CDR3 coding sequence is TGCGCCAGCAGCCAAGATAACCCTCTGGCAGGATCTGGAAACACCATATATTTT. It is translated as CASSQDNPLAGSGNTIYF.

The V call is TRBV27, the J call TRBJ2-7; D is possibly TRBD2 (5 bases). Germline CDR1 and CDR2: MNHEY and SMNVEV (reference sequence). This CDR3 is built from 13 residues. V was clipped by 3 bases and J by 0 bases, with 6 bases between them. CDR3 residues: CASSFRDSYEQYF. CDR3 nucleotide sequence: TGTGCCAGCAGTTTTCGGGACTCCTACGAGCAGTACTTC.

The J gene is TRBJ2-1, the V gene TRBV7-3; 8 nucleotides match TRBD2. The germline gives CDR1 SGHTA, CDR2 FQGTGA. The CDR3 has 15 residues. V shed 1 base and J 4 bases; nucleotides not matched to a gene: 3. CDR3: CASSLNGGDYNEQFF. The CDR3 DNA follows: TGTGCCAGCAGCTTAAACGGGGGGGATTACAATGAGCAGTTCTTC.

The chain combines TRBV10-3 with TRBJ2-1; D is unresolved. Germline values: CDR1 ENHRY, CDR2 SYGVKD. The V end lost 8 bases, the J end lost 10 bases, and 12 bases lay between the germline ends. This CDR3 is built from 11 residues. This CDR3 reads CAISLGAEQFF. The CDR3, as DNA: TGTGCCATCTCTCTCGGCGCCGAGCAGTTCTTC.

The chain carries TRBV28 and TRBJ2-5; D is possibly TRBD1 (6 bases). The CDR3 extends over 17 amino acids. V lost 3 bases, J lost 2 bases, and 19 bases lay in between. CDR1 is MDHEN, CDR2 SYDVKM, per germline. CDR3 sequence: CASSFRENRAEQETQYF. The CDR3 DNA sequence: TGTGCCAGCAGTTTCAGAGAAAACAGGGCCGAGCAAGAGACCCAGTACTTC.

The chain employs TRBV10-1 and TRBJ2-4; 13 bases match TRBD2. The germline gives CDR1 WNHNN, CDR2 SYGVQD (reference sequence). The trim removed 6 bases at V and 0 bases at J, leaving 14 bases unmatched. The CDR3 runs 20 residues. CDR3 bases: TGCGCCAGCAGCGTCGGACTAGCGGGAGCGGGATGTATAGCCAAAAACATTCAGTACTTC. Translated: CASSVGLAGAGCIAKNIQYF.

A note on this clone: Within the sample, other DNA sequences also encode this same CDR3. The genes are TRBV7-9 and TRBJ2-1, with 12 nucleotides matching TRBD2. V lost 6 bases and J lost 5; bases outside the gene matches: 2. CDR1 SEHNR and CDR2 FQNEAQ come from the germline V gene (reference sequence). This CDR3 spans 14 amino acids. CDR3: CASRTSGRNNEQFF. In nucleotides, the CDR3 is TGTGCCAGCAGAACTAGCGGGAGGAACAATGAGCAGTTCTTC.

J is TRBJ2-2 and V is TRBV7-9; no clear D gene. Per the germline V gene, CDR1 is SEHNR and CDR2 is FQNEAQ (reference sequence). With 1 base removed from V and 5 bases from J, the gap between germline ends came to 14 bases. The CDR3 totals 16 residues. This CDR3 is CASSLDPGVRTGELFF. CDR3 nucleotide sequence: TGTGCCAGCAGCTTAGACCCCGGAGTAAGGACCGGGGAGCTGTTTTTT.

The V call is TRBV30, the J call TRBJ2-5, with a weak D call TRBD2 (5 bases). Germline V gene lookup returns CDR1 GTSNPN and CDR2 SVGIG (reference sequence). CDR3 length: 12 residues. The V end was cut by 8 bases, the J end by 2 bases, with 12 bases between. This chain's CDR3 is CARTDTQETQYF. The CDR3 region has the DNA TGTGCCCGGACTGATACTCAAGAGACCCAGTACTTC. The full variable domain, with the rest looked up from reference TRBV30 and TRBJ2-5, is SQTIHQWPATLVQPVGSPLSLECTVEGTSNPNLYWYRQAAGRGLQLLFYSVGIGQISSEVPQNLSASRPQDRQFILSSKKLLLSDSGFYLCARTDTQETQYFGPGTRLLVL.

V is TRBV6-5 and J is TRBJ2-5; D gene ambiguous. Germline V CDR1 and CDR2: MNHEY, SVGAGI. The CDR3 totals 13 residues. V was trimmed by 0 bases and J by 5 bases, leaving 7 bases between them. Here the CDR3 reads CASSYSVGETQYF. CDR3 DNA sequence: TGTGCCAGCAGTTACTCTGTGGGGGAGACCCAGTACTTC.

CDR3 bases: TGTGCCAGCAGGCAATCAGGGGGTGGGAGCAATCAGCCCCAGCATTTT. Amino acids: CASRQSGGGSNQPQHF. The gene calls are TRBV27 and TRBJ1-5, with TRBD1 identical over 7 bases. Trimming at V came to 6 bases and at J to 1 base, leaving 9 bases not matched to a gene. Germline CDR1 reads MNHEY; CDR2 reads SMNVEV (reference sequence). This CDR3 is built from 16 residues.

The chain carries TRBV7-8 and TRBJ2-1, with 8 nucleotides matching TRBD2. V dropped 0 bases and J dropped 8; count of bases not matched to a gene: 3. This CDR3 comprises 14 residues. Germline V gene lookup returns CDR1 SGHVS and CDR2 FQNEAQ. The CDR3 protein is CASSLASGIDEQFF. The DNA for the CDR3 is TGTGCCAGCAGCTTAGCTAGCGGGATAGATGAGCAGTTCTTC.

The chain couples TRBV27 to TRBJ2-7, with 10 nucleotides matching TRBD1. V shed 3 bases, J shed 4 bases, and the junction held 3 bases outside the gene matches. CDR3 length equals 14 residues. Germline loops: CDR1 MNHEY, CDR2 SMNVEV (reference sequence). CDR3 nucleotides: TGTGCCAGCAGTTTTGGGACAGGGGATTACGAGCAGTACTTC. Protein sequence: CASSFGTGDYEQYF.

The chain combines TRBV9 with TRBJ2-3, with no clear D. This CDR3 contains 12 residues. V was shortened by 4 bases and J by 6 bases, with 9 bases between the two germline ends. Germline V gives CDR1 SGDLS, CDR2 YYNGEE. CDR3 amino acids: CASSLTRDTQYF. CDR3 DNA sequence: TGTGCCAGCAGCTTGACCCGGGATACGCAGTATTTT.

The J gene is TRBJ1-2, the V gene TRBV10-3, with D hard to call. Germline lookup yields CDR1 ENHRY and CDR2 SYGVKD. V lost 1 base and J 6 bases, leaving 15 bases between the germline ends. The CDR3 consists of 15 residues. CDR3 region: CAISEFLGSVDGYTF. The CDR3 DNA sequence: TGTGCCATCAGTGAGTTTTTGGGAAGTGTCGATGGCTACACCTTC.

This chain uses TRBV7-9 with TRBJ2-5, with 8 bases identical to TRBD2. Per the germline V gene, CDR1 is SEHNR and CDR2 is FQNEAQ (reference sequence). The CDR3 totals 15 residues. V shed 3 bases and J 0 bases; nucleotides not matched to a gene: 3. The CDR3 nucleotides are TGTGCCAGCAGCTTTAGCGGGAAGTACCAAGAGACCCAGTACTTC. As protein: CASSFSGKYQETQYF. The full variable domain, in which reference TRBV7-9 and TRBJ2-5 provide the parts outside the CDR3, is DTGVSQNPRHKITKRGQNVTFRCDPISEHNRLYWYRQTLGQGPEFLTYFQNEAQLEKSRLLSDRFSAERPKGSFSTLEIQRTEQGDSAMYLCASSFSGKYQETQYFGPGTRLLVL.

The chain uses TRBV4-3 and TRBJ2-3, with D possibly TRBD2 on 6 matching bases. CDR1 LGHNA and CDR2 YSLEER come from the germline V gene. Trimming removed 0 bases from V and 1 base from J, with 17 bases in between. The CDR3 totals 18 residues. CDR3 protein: CASSQDQASGLRTDTQYF. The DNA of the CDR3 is TGCGCCAGCAGCCAAGATCAGGCCAGCGGGCTCCGCACAGATACGCAGTATTTT.

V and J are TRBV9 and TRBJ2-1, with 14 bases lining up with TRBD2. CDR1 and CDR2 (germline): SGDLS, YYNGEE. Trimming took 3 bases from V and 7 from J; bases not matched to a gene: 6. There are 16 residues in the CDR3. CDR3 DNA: TGTGCCAGCAGCGGCCCGGGACTAGCGGGAGTTAATGAGCAGTTCTTC. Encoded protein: CASSGPGLAGVNEQFF.

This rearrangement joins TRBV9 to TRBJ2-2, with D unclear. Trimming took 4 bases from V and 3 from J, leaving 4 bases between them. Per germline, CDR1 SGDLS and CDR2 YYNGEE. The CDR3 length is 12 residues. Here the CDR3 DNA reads TGTGCCAGCAGCCCCTACACCGGGGAGCTGTTTTTT. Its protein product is CASSPYTGELFF.